This entry is about one T cell receptor beta chain. Deletions cut 5 bases from V and 0 bases from J, with 14 bases between. The CDR3 totals 16 residues. Germline V lookup: CDR1 SGHVS, CDR2 FNYEAQ. This sample stems from a study of T cells after somatic rescue of genetic block. The repertoire was sequenced with immunoSEQ multiplex PCR; TCRdb's copy has only in-frame clones and lacks some. The sample has 110,000 or so clones, approximately 90% seen once. Source material: peripheral blood mononuclear cells (PBMCs). The chain carries TRBV7-6 and TRBJ2-1; D tentatively fits TRBD1 or TRBD2 (5 bases each). The sequence came from a woman under 30. The CDR3 sequence is CASSPGDRGSYNEQFF. In DNA form, the CDR3 reads TGTGCCAGCAGCCCCGGGGACCGGGGCTCCTACAATGAGCAGTTCTTC.